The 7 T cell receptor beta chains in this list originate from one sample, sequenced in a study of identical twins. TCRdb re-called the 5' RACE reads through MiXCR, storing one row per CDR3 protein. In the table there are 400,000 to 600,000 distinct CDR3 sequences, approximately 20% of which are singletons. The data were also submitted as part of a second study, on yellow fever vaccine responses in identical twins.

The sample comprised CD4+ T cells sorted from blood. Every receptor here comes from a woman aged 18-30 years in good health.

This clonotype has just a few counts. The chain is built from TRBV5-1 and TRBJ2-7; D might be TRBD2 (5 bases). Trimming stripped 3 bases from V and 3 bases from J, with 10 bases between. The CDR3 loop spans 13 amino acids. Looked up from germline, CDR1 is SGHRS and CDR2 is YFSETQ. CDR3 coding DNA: TGCGCCAGCAGCTCGGGAAAGGGCTACGAGCAGTACTTC. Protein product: CASSSGKGYEQYF.

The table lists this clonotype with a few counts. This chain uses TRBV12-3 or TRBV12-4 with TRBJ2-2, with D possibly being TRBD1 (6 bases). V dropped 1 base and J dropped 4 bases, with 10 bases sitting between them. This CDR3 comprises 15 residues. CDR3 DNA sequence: TGTGCCAGCAGTTTAGGGACAGAGTCCACCGGGGAGCTGTTTTTT. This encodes CASSLGTESTGELFF.

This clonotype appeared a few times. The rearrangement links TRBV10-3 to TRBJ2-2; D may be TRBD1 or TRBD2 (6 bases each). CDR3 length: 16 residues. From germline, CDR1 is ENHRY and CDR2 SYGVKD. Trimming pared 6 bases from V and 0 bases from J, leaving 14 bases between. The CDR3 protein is CAISETGAANTGELFF. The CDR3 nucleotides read TGTGCCATCAGCGAGACGGGGGCCGCGAACACCGGGGAGCTGTTTTTT.

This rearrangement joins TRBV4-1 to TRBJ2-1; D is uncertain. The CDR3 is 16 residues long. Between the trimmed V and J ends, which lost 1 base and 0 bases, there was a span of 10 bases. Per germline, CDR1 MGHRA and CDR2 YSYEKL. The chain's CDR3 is CASSQAPFSSYNEQFF. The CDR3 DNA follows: TGCGCCAGCAGCCAAGCCCCGTTTAGCTCCTACAATGAGCAGTTCTTC.

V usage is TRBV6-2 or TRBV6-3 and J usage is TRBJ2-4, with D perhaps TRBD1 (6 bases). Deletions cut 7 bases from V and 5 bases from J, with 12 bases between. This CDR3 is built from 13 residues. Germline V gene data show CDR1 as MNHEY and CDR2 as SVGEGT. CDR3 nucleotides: TGTGCCAGCAACTCGGACAGCGAAAACATTCAGTACTTC. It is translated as CASNSDSENIQYF.

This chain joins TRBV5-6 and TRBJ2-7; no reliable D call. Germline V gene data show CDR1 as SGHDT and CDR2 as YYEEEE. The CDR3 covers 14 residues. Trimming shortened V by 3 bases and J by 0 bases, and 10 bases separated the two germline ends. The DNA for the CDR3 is TGTGCCAGCAGCTCCTCGGGTGCCTCCTACGAGCAGTACGTC. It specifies CASSSSGASYEQYV.

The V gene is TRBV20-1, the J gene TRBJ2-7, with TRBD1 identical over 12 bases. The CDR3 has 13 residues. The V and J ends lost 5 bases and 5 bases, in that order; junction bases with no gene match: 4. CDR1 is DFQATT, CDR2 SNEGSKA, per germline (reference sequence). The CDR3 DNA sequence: TGCAGTGCTGAAAGGGACAGGGGGCACGAGCAGTACGTC. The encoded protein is CSAERDRGHEQYV.